The next 10 T cell receptor beta chains were all read from a single sample in a study of blood T cells in healthy people across ages. A J-beta primer mix and a sample-barcoded 5' primer were used in a second PCR of roughly 7 to 12 cycles. Each CDR3 protein gets one entry after TCRdb re-called the 5' RACE reads with MiXCR. The repertoire holds just under 750,000 distinct CDR3 sequences, with roughly 20% as singletons. Sequencing used blood. Source of these receptors: an older man in good health.

The table lists this clonotype with a few counts. This chain links TRBV21-1 with TRBJ2-1. TRBV21-1 is a pseudogene. This CDR3 spans 16 amino acids. CDR3 residues: CASSKVGGSSYNEQFF. Here the CDR3 DNA reads TGTGCCAGCAGCAAAGTTGGCGGGAGCTCCTACAATGAGCAGTTCTTC.

This clonotype has just a few counts. The chain employs TRBV7-9 and TRBJ2-5, with D possibly being TRBD2 (7 bases). Trimming cost V 5 bases and J 4 bases, with 23 bases left between them. CDR1 and CDR2 (germline): SEHNR, FQNEAQ (reference sequence). The CDR3 contains 17 residues. CDR3 amino acids: CASSGPLRGGDTETQYF. For the CDR3, the DNA is TGTGCCAGCAGCGGGCCTCTGCGCGGGGGCGACACAGAGACCCAGTACTTC.

This clonotype was detected only a few times. V is TRBV6-1 and J is TRBJ2-7; no firm D call. Germline-derived CDR1 and CDR2 are MNHNS and SASEGT. V lost 0 bases and J lost 0, with 12 bases in between. The CDR3 covers 16 residues. The CDR3 nucleotides read TGTGCCAGCAGTGAAGCGAATTCTCCTAGCTCCTACGAGCAGTACGTC. Its translation is CASSEANSPSSYEQYV.

V is TRBV12-3 or TRBV12-4 and J is TRBJ1-1; D possibly corresponds to TRBD1 (6 bases). The CDR3 sequence is 15 residues long. Deletions cut 6 bases from V and 5 bases from J, with 19 bases between. Here the CDR3 DNA reads TGTGCCAGCAGGTGGGAGGGGGTCTTCTGGACTGAAGCTTTCTTT. Protein product: CASRWEGVFWTEAFF.

The V gene is TRBV3-1, the J gene TRBJ1-2; D remains unclear. Germline CDR1 is LGHDT and CDR2 is YNNKEL (reference sequence). The CDR3 spans 13 residues. Trimming removed 1 base from V and 6 bases from J, with 9 bases in between. CDR3 in DNA: TGTGCCAGCAGCCAAGCCCCACTCAATGGCTACACCTTC. This codes for CASSQAPLNGYTF.

The chain employs TRBV5-1 and TRBJ2-1, with D uncertain. Germline V gene sequence: CDR1 SGHRS, CDR2 YFSETQ. The germline V and J ends were trimmed by 2 bases and 5 bases, with 14 bases remaining between them. There are 15 residues in the CDR3. This CDR3 is CASSFQPPNNNEQFF. In nucleotides, the CDR3 is TGCGCCAGCAGCTTCCAACCTCCGAACAACAATGAGCAGTTCTTC.

This clonotype was observed a handful of times. This sequence joins TRBV20-1 and TRBJ2-5; D uncertain. There are 15 residues in the CDR3. Germline V gene lookup returns CDR1 DFQATT and CDR2 SNEGSKA (reference sequence). Trimming left V 3 bases short and J 5 bases short, with 19 bases between. The CDR3 here is CSASPVRWIGETQYF. In DNA form, the CDR3 reads TGCAGTGCTAGCCCCGTTCGTTGGATAGGGGAGACCCAGTACTTC.

This clonotype was seen a handful of times. V and J are TRBV24-1 and TRBJ1-2, with D maybe TRBD1 (5 bases). The CDR3 covers 16 residues. In germline, CDR1 is KGHDR, CDR2 SFDVKD. Trimming removed 3 bases from V and 3 bases from J, with 16 bases in between. The DNA of the CDR3 is TGTGCCACCAGTGATGGGACCGTTTACGGGGACTATGGCTACACCTTC. It is translated as CATSDGTVYGDYGYTF.

The rearrangement joins TRBV7-3 to TRBJ2-3, with 12 bases fitting TRBD2. CDR1 is SGHTA, CDR2 FQGTGA, per germline. V lost 6 bases, J lost 14 bases, and 9 bases stayed unmatched. This CDR3 has 13 amino acids. In DNA, the CDR3 is TGTGCCAGCAGTAACCTAGCGGGAGGGCCTCCGTATTTT. It translates to CASSNLAGGPPYF.

The CDR3 region is CASSPRTHEQYF. The CDR3 bases are TGTGCCAGCAGCCCCCGAACGCACGAGCAGTACTTC. The V and J genes are TRBV7-8 and TRBJ2-5; D unclear. The closer fit of TRBJ2-7 to the DNA end suggests the J call may be wrong. Germline CDR1 is SGHVS and CDR2 is FQNEAQ. This CDR3 is 12 amino acids long.